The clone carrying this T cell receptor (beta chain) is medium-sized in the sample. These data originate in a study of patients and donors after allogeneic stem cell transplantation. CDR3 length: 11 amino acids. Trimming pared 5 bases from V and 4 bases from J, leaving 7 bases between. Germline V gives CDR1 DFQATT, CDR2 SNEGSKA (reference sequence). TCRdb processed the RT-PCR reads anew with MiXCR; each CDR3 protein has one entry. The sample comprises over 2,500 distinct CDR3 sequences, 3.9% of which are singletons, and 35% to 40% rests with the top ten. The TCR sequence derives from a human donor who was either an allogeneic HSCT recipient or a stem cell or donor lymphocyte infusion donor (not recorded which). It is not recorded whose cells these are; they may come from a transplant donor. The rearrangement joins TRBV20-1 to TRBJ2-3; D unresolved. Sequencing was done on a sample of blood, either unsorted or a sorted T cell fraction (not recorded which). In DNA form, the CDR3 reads TGCAGTGCTTCTCCCGCAGATACGCAGTATTTT. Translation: CSASPADTQYF.